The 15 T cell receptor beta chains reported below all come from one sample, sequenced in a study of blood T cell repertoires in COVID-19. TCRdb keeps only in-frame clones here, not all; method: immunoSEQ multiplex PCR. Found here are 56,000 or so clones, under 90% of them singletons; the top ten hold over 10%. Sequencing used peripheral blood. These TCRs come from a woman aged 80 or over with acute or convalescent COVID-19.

The CDR3 is CASGLVVGRNTEAFF. The CDR3 bases are TGTGCTAGTGGTTTGGTAGTCGGGAGGAACACTGAAGCTTTCTTT. The chain recombines TRBV12-5 with TRBJ1-1, with D unresolved. CDR1 LGHNT and CDR2 FRNRAP come from the germline V gene. CDR3 length equals 15 residues. The V end was cut by 0 bases, the J end by 1 base, with 9 bases between.

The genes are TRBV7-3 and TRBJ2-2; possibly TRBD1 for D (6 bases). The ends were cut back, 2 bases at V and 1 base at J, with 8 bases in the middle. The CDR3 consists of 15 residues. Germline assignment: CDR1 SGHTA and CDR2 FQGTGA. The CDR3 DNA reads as TGTGCCAGCAGCTTAGTACAGGGGAACACCGGGGAGCTGTTTTTT. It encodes CASSLVQGNTGELFF.

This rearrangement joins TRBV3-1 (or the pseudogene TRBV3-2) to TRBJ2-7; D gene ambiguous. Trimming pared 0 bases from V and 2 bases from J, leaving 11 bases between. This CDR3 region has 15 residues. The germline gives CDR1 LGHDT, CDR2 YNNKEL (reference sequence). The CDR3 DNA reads TGTGCCAGCAGCCAAGAGATTGGTGGGCCCTACGAGCAGTACTTC. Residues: CASSQEIGGPYEQYF.

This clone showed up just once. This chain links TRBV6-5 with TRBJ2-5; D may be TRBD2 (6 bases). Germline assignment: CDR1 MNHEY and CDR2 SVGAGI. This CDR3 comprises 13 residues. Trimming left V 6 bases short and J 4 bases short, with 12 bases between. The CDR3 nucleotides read TGTGCCAGCAGAGGGGCCGGGGGAGAGACCCAGTACTTC. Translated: CASRGAGGETQYF.

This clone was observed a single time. The chain's CDR3 is CASSRAGDTDTQYF. The CDR3 DNA is TGTGCCAGCTCACGTGCAGGGGACACAGATACGCAGTATTTT. This chain links TRBV18 with TRBJ2-3; D perhaps matches TRBD1 (6 bases). Trimming removed 4 bases from V and 2 bases from J, with 10 bases in between. In germline, CDR1 is KGHSH, CDR2 LQKENI. This CDR3 contains 14 residues.

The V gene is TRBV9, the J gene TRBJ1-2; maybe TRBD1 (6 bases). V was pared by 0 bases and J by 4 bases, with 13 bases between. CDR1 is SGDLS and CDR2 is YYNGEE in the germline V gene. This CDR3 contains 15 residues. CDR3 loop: CASSVGTGSGYGYTF. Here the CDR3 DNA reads TGTGCCAGCAGCGTAGGTACAGGGTCAGGCTATGGCTACACCTTC. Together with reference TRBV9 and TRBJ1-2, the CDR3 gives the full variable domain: DSGVTQTPKHLITATGQRVTLRCSPRSGDLSVYWYQQSLDQGLQFLIQYYNGEERAKGNILERFSAQQFPDLHSELNLSSLELGDSALYFCASSVGTGSGYGYTFGSGTRLTVV.

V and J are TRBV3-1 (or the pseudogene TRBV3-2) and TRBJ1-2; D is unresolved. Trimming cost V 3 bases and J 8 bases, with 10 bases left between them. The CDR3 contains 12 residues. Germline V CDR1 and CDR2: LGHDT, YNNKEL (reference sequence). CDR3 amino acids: CASSHRGSGYTF. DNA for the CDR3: TGTGCCAGCAGCCACCGGGGTAGCGGCTACACCTTC.

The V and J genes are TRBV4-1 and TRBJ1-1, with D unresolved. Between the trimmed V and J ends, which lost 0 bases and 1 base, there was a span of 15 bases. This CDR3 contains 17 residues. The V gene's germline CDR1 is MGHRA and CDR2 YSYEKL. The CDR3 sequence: CASSQDWEDWANTEAFF. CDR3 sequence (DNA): TGCGCCAGCAGCCAAGATTGGGAGGATTGGGCGAACACTGAAGCTTTCTTT.

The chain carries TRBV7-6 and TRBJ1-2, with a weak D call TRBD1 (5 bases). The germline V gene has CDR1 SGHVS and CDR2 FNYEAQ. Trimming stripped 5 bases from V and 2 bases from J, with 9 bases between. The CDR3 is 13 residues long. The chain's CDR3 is CASSPDRNYGYTF. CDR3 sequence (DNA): TGTGCCAGCAGCCCAGACAGAAACTATGGCTACACCTTC.

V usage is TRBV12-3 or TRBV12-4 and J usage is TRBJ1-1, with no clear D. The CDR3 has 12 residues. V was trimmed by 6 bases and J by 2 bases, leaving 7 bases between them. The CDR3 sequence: CASSRGNTEAFF. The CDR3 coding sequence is TGTGCCAGCAGCCGGGGTAACACTGAAGCTTTCTTT.

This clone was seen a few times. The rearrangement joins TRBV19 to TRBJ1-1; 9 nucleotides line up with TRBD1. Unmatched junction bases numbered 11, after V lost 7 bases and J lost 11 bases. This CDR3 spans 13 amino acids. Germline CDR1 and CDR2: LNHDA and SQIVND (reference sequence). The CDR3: CASKIPGQGFAFF. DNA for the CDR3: TGTGCCAGTAAGATTCCGGGACAGGGTTTCGCTTTCTTT.

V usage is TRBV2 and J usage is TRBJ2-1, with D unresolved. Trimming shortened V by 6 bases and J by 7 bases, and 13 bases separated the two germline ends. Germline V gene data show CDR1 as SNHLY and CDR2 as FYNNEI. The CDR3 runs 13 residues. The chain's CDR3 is CASSPLNLNEQFF. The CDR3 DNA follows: TGTGCCAGCAGCCCACTCAACTTGAATGAGCAGTTCTTC.

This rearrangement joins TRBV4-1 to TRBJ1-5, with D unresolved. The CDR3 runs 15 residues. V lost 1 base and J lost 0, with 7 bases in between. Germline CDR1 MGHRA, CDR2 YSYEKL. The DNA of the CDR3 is TGCGCCAGCAGCCAAGGCCAGATTAGCAATCAGCCCCAGCATTTT. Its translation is CASSQGQISNQPQHF.

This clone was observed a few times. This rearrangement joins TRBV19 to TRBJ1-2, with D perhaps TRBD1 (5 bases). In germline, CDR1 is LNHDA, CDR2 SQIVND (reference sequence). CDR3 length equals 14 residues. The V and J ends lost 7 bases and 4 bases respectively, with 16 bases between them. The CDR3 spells CASTIGEGSYGYTF. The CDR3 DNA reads TGTGCCAGTACCATAGGGGAGGGGTCCTATGGCTACACCTTC.

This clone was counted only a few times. The CDR3 loop reads CATSDRGGIYGYTF. The CDR3 DNA follows: TGTGCCACCAGTGACCGGGGGGGGATCTATGGCTACACCTTC. The rearrangement joins TRBV24-1 to TRBJ1-2; the D gene is possibly TRBD1 (5 bases). The length of the CDR3 is 14 residues. In germline, CDR1 is KGHDR, CDR2 SFDVKD. V was clipped by 4 bases and J by 4 bases, with 12 bases between them.